The 25 T cell receptor beta chains presented below share a single source sample, sequenced in a study of blood T cells in healthy people across ages. The second PCR ran about 6 to 11 cycles with a sample-barcoded 5' primer and J-beta primers. TCRdb passed the 5' RACE reads through MiXCR, listing each CDR3 protein once. The sample gives approximately 350,000 distinct CDR3 sequences, roughly half of which show up once; approximately 51% is in the top ten. Sequenced input: blood. These receptors all come from a man between 60 and 75 years old in good health.

Many counts were recorded for this clonotype. The chain employs TRBV10-3 and TRBJ2-7, with 10 bases lining up with TRBD1. This CDR3 spans 14 amino acids. J gave up 1 base and V 5 bases, and 2 bases lay outside the gene matches. Germline V gene data show CDR1 as ENHRY and CDR2 as SYGVKD. CDR3 sequence (DNA): TGTGCCATCAGTACGGGACAGGGGTCCTACGAGCAGTACTTC. It yields the protein CAISTGQGSYEQYF.

The chain combines TRBV20-1 with TRBJ1-5; 7 bases fit TRBD1. CDR3 length: 16 amino acids. CDR1 DFQATT and CDR2 SNEGSKA come from the germline V gene (reference sequence). V shed 3 bases and J 4 bases; nucleotides not matched to a gene: 12. The CDR3 loop reads CSASGRGPIGNQPQHF. The CDR3 DNA follows: TGCAGTGCTAGTGGGAGGGGGCCTATTGGGAATCAGCCCCAGCATTTT.

The rearrangement links TRBV27 to TRBJ2-1; 12 nucleotides agree with TRBD1. CDR1 and CDR2 (germline): MNHEY, SMNVEV (reference sequence). V shed 5 bases, J shed 4 bases, and the junction held 15 bases outside the gene matches. The CDR3 runs 19 residues. CDR3 coding DNA: TGTGCCAGCAGTCCGGGACAGGGGGCGCGGGGGGGATGGTACAATGAGCAGTTCTTC. As protein: CASSPGQGARGGWYNEQFF.

The DNA of the CDR3 is TGCAGTGCCCGGGATCCTTACGAGCAGTACTTC. Its translation: CSARDPYEQYF. The chain joins TRBV20-1 to TRBJ2-7; tentative D call: TRBD2 (5 bases). Germline V lookup: CDR1 DFQATT, CDR2 SNEGSKA (reference sequence). The length of the CDR3 is 11 residues. V lost 6 bases and J 4 bases, leaving 10 bases between the germline ends.

Only one count was recorded for this clonotype. The chain uses TRBV20-1 and TRBJ2-1; 12 bases map to TRBD1. Germline values: CDR1 DFQATT, CDR2 SNEGSKA (reference sequence). The CDR3 length is 16 residues. After removal of 5 bases from V and 7 bases from J, the junction contained 12 bases not matched to a gene. The DNA for the CDR3 is TGCAGTGCTCGAACCCCGGGGACAGGGGGCAGGAATGAGCAGTTCTTC. Amino acid sequence: CSARTPGTGGRNEQFF.

V gene TRBV6-5 combines with J gene TRBJ1-1, with D unclear. This CDR3 has 15 amino acids. CDR1 MNHEY and CDR2 SVGAGI come from the germline V gene. V was cut by 0 bases and J by 0 bases, with 8 bases left in between. The CDR3: CASSYSGIMNTEAFF. DNA for the CDR3: TGTGCCAGCAGTTACTCTGGGATCATGAACACTGAAGCTTTCTTT.

V is TRBV6-2 or TRBV6-3 and J is TRBJ2-6; maybe TRBD2 (5 bases). In germline, CDR1 is MNHEY, CDR2 SVGEGT. Trimming left V 4 bases short and J 4 bases short, with 17 bases between. The CDR3 contains 17 residues. The CDR3 DNA sequence: TGTGCCAGCAGTTTGGTACTAGGTGATACCGGGGCCAACGTCCTGACTTTC. Amino acids: CASSLVLGDTGANVLTF.

This chain links TRBV6-9 with TRBJ2-7; 7 nucleotides line up with TRBD1. The germline CDR1 and CDR2 sequences are MNHGY and SVAAGI. This CDR3 is 14 amino acids long. V lost 6 bases, J lost 3 bases, and 8 bases stayed unmatched. As DNA, the CDR3 is TGTGCCAGCAGAGTACCCAGGGACAGCTACGAGCAGTACTTC. Translated, it gives CASRVPRDSYEQYF.

The rearrangement uses TRBV3-1 and TRBJ2-1; the match to TRBD2 covers 10 bases. The CDR3 length is 18 residues. Germline assignment: CDR1 LGHDT and CDR2 YNNKEL (reference sequence). With V trimmed by 1 base and J by 7 bases, 13 bases remained unmatched. The CDR3 DNA follows: TGTGCCAGCAGCCAAGGGCTAGCGGGAGCCAAGGGGGGGAATGAGCAGTTCTTC. This gives the protein CASSQGLAGAKGGNEQFF.

The chain combines TRBV6-6 with TRBJ2-4, with no clear D. The end of the DNA is better explained by TRBJ2-7, so the J call may be wrong. CDR3 length: 14 amino acids. The germline CDR1 and CDR2 sequences are MNHNY and SVGAGI (reference sequence). The CDR3 spells CASSEGSRDDEQYF. The CDR3 region has the DNA TGTGCCAGCTCCGAAGGGTCTCGCGACGACGAGCAGTACTTC.

This clonotype was counted a few times. This rearrangement joins TRBV6-4 to TRBJ2-3; 7 bases fit TRBD2. Trimming removed 2 bases from V and 1 base from J; junction bases left unmatched: 3. Germline CDR1 and CDR2: MRHNA and SNTAGT. The length of the CDR3 is 15 residues. CDR3: CASSDGRGGTDTQYF. The CDR3 coding sequence is TGTGCCAGCAGTGACGGTCGGGGGGGCACAGATACGCAGTATTTT.

There are a few counts of this clonotype. The J gene is TRBJ2-3, the V gene TRBV7-8; 9 bases match TRBD1. Germline values: CDR1 SGHVS, CDR2 FQNEAQ. CDR3 length: 15 residues. Germline trimming cut 3 bases from V and 2 bases from J; bases unmatched to any gene: 3. CDR3 bases: TGTGCCAGCAGCTTGTGGGACAGGGACACAGATACGCAGTATTTT. This codes for CASSLWDRDTDTQYF.

Only a few counts were recorded for this clonotype. The chain recombines TRBV6-1 with TRBJ2-1; 10 positions agree with TRBD2. The CDR3 is 15 amino acids. Germline-derived CDR1 and CDR2 are MNHNS and SASEGT. With 0 bases clipped from V and 4 bases from J, the junction kept 0 bases outside the gene matches. The CDR3 spells CASSEASGGYNEQFF. In DNA, the CDR3 is TGTGCCAGCAGTGAAGCTAGCGGGGGGTACAATGAGCAGTTCTTC.

This clonotype was detected many times. V is TRBV29-1 and J is TRBJ2-3; 13 bases line up with TRBD2. CDR1 and CDR2 from the germline V gene are SQVTM and ANQGSEA. V dropped 6 bases and J dropped 4; count of bases not matched to a gene: 7. The CDR3 runs to 15 residues. The CDR3 DNA reads TGCAGCGTCCCACTTACTAGCGGGAGGGCAGATACGCAGTATTTT. It encodes CSVPLTSGRADTQYF.

The chain joins TRBV12-3 or TRBV12-4 to TRBJ2-1; TRBD1 matches 9 bases. V dropped 6 bases and J dropped 12; count of bases not matched to a gene: 6. The CDR3 is 12 amino acids. CDR3 region: CASRPGTGRQFF. Written as DNA, the CDR3 is TGTGCCAGCAGACCTGGGACAGGGCGGCAGTTCTTC.

As regards this clonotype: Sequence at one end of the junction differs from germline and may be a read error. The genes are TRBV10-3 and TRBJ2-3; possibly TRBD1 or TRBD2 for D (6 bases each). The CDR3 contains 17 residues. Per germline, CDR1 ENHRY and CDR2 SYGVKD. CDR3 DNA sequence: TGTGCCGTCAGTGCCGGGGGCGGTAACCCTAGCACAGATACGCAGTATTTT. It is translated as CAVSAGGGNPSTDTQYF.

The V call is TRBV3-1, the J call TRBJ2-1; D gene ambiguous. The CDR3 is 16 residues long. The germline V and J ends were trimmed by 0 bases and 7 bases, with 16 bases remaining between them. The germline CDR1 and CDR2 sequences are LGHDT and YNNKEL (reference sequence). CDR3 amino acids: CASSQDPANLGNEQFF. In DNA form, the CDR3 reads TGTGCCAGCAGCCAAGATCCAGCCAACTTGGGGAATGAGCAGTTCTTC.

The chain links TRBV12-3 or TRBV12-4 to TRBJ1-2; D may be TRBD1 (6 bases). This CDR3 is built from 13 residues. V dropped 7 bases and J dropped 2 bases, with 11 bases sitting between them. CDR3 sequence reads: CASNRDTNYGYTF. CDR3 nucleotide sequence: TGTGCCAGCAACCGGGACACCAACTATGGCTACACCTTC.

A single count supports this clonotype. The rearrangement links TRBV28 to TRBJ1-2, with 7 bases fitting TRBD1. Germline V gives CDR1 MDHEN, CDR2 SYDVKM. J gave up 5 bases and V 6 bases, and 12 bases lay outside the gene matches. This CDR3 has 15 amino acids. The CDR3 DNA sequence: TGTGCCAGCAGGGGCGCCCAGGGGGGAGGATATGGCTACACCTTC. Translated: CASRGAQGGGYGYTF.

This chain connects TRBV7-2 to TRBJ2-3; 12 positions agree with TRBD2. CDR3 length: 17 residues. J lost 7 bases, V lost 0 bases, and 8 bases had no gene match. The germline V gene encodes CDR1 SGHTA and CDR2 FQGNSA. The CDR3 spells CASSLAPPSGGANTQYF. The CDR3 bases are TGTGCCAGCAGCTTAGCGCCCCCTAGCGGGGGGGCAAATACGCAGTATTTT.

This clonotype was counted between two and nine times. J is TRBJ2-3 and V is TRBV7-2, with 10 bases fitting TRBD2. V was clipped by 0 bases and J by 5 bases; unmatched bases: 2. Germline V lookup: CDR1 SGHTA, CDR2 FQGNSA. The CDR3 loop spans 15 amino acids. CDR3 bases: TGTGCCAGCAGCTTAGCAGCGGGAGGGTTAGATACGCAGTATTTT. Protein: CASSLAAGGLDTQYF.

The chain uses TRBV3-1 and TRBJ1-5; TRBD1 might be the D (6 bases). Trimming cost V 2 bases and J 4 bases, with 6 bases left between them. Germline-derived CDR1 and CDR2 are LGHDT and YNNKEL (reference sequence). This CDR3 comprises 13 residues. CDR3 DNA sequence: TGTGCCAGCAGCCAACAGGGGAATCAGCCCCAGCATTTT. Protein sequence: CASSQQGNQPQHF.

At least ten counts were recorded for this clonotype. The V and J genes are TRBV7-2 and TRBJ2-5; tentatively, D is TRBD2 (6 bases). The CDR3 runs 16 residues. V was pared by 1 base and J by 5 bases, with 17 bases between. Germline assignment: CDR1 SGHTA and CDR2 FQGNSA. DNA of the CDR3: TGTGCCAGCAGCTTAGGTAACGGGAGAGTAGGCGAGACCCAGTACTTC. Translated: CASSLGNGRVGETQYF.

This clonotype has a single count. The chain is built from TRBV10-2 and TRBJ1-1, with D perhaps matching TRBD1 (5 bases). This CDR3 is built from 15 residues. Trimming stripped 5 bases from V and 0 bases from J, with 13 bases between. Germline V gives CDR1 WSHSY, CDR2 SAAADI. The CDR3 bases are TGCGCCAGCAGTCCTCAGGGTGGGATGAACACTGAAGCTTTCTTT. This translates into CASSPQGGMNTEAFF.

The chain has TRBV6-6 and TRBJ2-2, with D possibly matching TRBD1 (6 bases). The CDR3 totals 15 residues. V lost 2 bases and J 8 bases, leaving 15 bases between the germline ends. Germline V gene sequence: CDR1 MNHNY, CDR2 SVGAGI (reference sequence). Here the CDR3 reads CASSYGSAGVGELFF. For the CDR3, the DNA is TGTGCCAGCAGTTACGGTTCGGCAGGGGTTGGGGAGCTGTTTTTT.